A single T cell receptor beta chain is shown here with its context. Antigen: not known. Documented treatment: oral pan-JAK inhibitor, 5-10 mg twice daily. The entry originates in a study of CD8+ T cells in alopecia areata. Study summary: Tofacitinib continued for 6 to 18 months and was then withheld for 6 months. Severity was scored as percentage of affected scalp area in treated patients.

Study-wide points: Between patients, shared TCR sequences were less clear than in mice. This was possibly due in part to HLA diversity in the patient population. Tofacitinib significantly reduced both scalp clonality and expanded CD8+ clones among the top 100.

CDR1 is SGHVS and CDR2 is FQNEAQ in the germline V gene. The CDR3 spans 14 residues. The J segment lost 2 bases and the V segment lost 5 bases, leaving 3 bases of the junction unmatched. Reverse transcription of extracted RNA yielded cDNA, which provided the sequencing template. This table comes from immunoSEQ multiplex PCR, and its TCRdb copy is limited to in-frame clones, with some not included. The sample shows approximately 130,000 clones, over 55% of them seen only once. Source: CD4+ T cells sorted from blood, taken at week 4, from a patient treated with tofacitinib. The clonotype originates from a human donor with alopecia areata. The V and J genes are TRBV7-8 and TRBJ1-3, with TRBD1 identical over 7 bases. The CDR3 protein is CASSLDRAGNTIYF. In DNA form, the CDR3 reads TGTGCCAGCAGCCTCGACAGGGCTGGAAACACCATATATTTT.